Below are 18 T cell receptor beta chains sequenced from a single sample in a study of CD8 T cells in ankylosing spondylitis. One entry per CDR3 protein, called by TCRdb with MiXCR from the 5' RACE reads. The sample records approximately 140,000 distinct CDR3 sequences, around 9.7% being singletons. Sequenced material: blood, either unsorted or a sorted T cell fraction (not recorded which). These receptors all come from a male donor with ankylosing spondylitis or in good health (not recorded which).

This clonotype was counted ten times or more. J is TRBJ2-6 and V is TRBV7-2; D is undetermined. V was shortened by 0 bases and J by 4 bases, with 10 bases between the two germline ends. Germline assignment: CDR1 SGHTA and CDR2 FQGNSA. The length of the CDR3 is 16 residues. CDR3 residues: CASSLAKTVGANVLTF. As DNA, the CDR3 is TGTGCCAGCAGCTTAGCTAAGACCGTGGGGGCCAACGTCCTGACTTTC.

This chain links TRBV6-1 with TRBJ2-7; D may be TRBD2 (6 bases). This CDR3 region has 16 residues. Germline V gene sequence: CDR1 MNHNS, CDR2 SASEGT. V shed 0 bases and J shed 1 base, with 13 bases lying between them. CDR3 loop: CASSEALRGSSYEQYF. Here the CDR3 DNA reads TGTGCCAGCAGTGAAGCGCTTCGGGGGAGTTCCTACGAGCAGTACTTC.

Written as DNA, the CDR3 is TGTGCCAGCAGTGTAAGATTTGGGACTGAAGCTTTCTTT. Amino acid sequence: CASSVRFGTEAFF. The genes are TRBV5-5 and TRBJ1-1; D unresolved. Germline loops: CDR1 SGHKS, CDR2 YYEKEE (reference sequence). The CDR3 length is 13 residues. V was trimmed by 5 bases and J by 5 bases, leaving 13 bases between them.

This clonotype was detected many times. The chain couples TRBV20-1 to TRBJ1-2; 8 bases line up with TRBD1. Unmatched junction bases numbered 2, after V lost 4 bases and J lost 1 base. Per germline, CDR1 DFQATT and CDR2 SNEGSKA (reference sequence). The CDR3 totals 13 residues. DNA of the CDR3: TGCAGTGCTAAGACAGGGGATAACTATGGCTACACCTTC. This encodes CSAKTGDNYGYTF.

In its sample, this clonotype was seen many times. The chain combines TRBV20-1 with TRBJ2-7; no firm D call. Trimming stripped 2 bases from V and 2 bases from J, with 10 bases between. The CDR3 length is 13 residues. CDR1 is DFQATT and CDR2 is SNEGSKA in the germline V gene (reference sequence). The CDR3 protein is CSARRRTTYEQYF. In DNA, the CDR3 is TGCAGTGCTAGACGACGGACGACCTACGAGCAGTACTTC.

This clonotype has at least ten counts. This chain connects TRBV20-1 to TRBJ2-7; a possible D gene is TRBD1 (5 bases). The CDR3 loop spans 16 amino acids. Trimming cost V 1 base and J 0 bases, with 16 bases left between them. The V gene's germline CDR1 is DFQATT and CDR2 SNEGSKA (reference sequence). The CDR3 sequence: CSARASGKWSSYEQYF. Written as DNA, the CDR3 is TGCAGTGCTAGAGCCTCAGGGAAATGGAGCTCCTACGAGCAGTACTTC.

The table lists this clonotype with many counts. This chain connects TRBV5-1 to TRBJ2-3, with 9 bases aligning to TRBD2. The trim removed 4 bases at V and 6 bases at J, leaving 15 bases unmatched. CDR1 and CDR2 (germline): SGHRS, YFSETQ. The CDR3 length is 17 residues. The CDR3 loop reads CASSRRREGRGLDTQYF. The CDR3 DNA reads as TGCGCCAGCAGCCGGAGGCGGGAGGGCCGTGGTCTCGATACGCAGTATTTT.

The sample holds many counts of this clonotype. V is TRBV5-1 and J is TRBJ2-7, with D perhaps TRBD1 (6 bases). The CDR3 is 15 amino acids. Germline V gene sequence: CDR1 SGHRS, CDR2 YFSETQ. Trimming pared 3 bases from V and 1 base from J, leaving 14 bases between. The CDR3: CASSYDPDSSYEQYF. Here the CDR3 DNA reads TGCGCCAGCAGCTACGATCCGGACAGTTCCTACGAGCAGTACTTC.

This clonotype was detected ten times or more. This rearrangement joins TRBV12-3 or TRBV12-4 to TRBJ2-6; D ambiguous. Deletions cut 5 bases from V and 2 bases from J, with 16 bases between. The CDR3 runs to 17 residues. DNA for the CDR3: TGTGCCAGCAGTGTGGTGATAAGTCGTACTGGGGCCAACGTCCTGACTTTC. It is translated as CASSVVISRTGANVLTF.

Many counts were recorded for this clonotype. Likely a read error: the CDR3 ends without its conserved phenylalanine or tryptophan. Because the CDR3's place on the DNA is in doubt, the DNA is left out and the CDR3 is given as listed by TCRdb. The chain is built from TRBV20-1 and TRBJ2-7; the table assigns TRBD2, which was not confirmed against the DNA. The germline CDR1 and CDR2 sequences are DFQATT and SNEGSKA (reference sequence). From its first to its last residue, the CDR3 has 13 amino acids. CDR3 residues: CSARASLAGDQYY.

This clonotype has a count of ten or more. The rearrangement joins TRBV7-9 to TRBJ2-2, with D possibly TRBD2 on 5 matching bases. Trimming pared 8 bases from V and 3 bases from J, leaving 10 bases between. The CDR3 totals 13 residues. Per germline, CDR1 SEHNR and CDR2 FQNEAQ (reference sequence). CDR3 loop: CASLGGDTGELFF. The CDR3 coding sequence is TGTGCCAGCCTTGGAGGAGACACCGGGGAGCTGTTTTTT.

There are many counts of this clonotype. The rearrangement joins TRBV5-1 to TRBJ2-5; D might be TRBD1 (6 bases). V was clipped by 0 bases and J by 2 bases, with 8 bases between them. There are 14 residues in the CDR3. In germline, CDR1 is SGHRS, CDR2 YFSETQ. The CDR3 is CASSLDRAQETQYF. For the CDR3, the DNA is TGCGCCAGCAGCTTGGACAGGGCGCAAGAGACCCAGTACTTC.

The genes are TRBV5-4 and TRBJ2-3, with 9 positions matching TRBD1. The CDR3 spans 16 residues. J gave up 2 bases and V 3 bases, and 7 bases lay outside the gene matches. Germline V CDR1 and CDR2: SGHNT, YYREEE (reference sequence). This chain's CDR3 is CASSSWDRDPTDTQYF. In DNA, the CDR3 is TGTGCCAGCAGCTCCTGGGACAGGGACCCCACAGATACGCAGTATTTT.

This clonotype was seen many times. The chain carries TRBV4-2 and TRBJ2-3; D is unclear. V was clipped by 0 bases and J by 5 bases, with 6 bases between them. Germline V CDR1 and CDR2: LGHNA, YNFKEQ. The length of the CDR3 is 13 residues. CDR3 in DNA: TGTGCCAGCAGCCAAGACGCCCAAGATACGCAGTATTTT. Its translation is CASSQDAQDTQYF.

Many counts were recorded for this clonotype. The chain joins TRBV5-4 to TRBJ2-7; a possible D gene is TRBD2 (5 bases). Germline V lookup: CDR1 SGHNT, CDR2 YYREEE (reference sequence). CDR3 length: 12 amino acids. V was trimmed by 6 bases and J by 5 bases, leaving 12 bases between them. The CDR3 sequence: CASTESGNEQYF. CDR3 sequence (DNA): TGTGCCAGCACCGAGTCGGGGAACGAGCAGTACTTC.

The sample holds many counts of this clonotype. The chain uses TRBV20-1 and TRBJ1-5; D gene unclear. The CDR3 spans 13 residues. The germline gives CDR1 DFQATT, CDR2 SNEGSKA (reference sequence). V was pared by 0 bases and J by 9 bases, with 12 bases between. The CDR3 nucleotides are TGCAGTGCTAGAGATAGAGCAATAGGGCCCCAGCATTTT. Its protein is CSARDRAIGPQHF.

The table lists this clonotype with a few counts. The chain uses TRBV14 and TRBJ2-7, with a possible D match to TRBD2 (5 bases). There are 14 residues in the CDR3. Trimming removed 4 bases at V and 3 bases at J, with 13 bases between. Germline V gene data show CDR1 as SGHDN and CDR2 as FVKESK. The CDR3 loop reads CASSRSGVLYEQYF. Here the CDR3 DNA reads TGTGCCAGCAGCCGATCCGGGGTCCTCTACGAGCAGTACTTC.

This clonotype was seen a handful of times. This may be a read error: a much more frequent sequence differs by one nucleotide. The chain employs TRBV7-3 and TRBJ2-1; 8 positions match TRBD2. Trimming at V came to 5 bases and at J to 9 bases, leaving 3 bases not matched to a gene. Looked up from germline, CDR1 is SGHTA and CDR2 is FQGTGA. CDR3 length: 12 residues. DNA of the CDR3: TGTGCCAGCAGCCAAAGCGGGGGTGAGCAGTTCTTC. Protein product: CASSQSGGEQFF. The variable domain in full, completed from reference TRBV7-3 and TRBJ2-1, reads GAGVSQTPSNKVTEKGKYVELRCDPISGHTALYWYRQSLGQGPEFLIYFQGTGAADDSGLPNDRFFAVRPEGSVSTLKIQRTERGDSAVYLCASSQSGGEQFFGPGTRLTVL.